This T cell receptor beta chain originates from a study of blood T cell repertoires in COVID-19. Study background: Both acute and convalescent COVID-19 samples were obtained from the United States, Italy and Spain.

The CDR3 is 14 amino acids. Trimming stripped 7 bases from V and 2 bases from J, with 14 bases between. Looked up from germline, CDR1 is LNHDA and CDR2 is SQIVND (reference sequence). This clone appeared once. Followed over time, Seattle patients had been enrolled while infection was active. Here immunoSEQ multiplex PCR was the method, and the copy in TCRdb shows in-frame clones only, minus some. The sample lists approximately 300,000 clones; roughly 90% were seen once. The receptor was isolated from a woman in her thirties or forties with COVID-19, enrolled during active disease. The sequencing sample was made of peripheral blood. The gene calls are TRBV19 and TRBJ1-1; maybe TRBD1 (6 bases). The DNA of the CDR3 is TGTGCCAGTATAGCGACAGGAGCTAACACTGAAGCTTTCTTT. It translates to CASIATGANTEAFF.